This T cell receptor (beta chain) was recorded in a study of response to subunit inactivated influenza vaccine. General study results and limits: A suggestion made by the authors is that each seasonal influenza vaccination recruits few new T cells.

This clonotype was observed a handful of times. Antigen specificity is unknown. Using its own MiXCR run on the RT-PCR reads, TCRdb lists one record per CDR3 protein. Seen here are more than 400,000 distinct CDR3 sequences, 9.5% to 13% observed once, and the top ten hold 12%. V lost 4 bases, J lost 0 bases, and 16 bases lay in between. CDR3 size: 17 residues. Germline V gene sequence: CDR1 LNHDA, CDR2 SQIVND (reference sequence). The sample in question was PBMCs from blood, obtained roughly 48 days after vaccination. The receptor's source is a man over 45 who received an inactivated influenza vaccine. The gene calls are TRBV19 and TRBJ2-1, with D possibly matching TRBD1 (6 bases). This CDR3 reads CASSRTGQSSSYNEQFF. In DNA form, the CDR3 reads TGTGCCAGTAGTAGAACCGGACAGTCAAGCTCCTACAATGAGCAGTTCTTC.